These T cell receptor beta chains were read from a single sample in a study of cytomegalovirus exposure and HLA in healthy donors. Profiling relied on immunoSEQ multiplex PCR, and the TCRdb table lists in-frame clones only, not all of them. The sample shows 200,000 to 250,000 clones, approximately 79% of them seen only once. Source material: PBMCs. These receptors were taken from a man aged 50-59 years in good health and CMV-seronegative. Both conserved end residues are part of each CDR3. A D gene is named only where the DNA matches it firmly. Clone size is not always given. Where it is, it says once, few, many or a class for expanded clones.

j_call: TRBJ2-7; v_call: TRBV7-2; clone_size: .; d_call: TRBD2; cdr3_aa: CASSPSGLAGGYEQYF; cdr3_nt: TGTGCCAGCAGCCCCTCGGGACTAGCGGGAGGCTACGAGCAGTACTTC
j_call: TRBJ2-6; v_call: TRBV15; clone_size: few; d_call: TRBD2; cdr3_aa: CATSGRLAGRTPGANVLTF; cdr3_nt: TGTGCCACCAGCGGAAGACTAGCGGGGAGGACCCCTGGGGCCAACGTCCTGACTTTC
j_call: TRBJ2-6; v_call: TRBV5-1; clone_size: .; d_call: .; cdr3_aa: CASSPTASAGANVLTF; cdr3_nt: TGCGCCAGCAGTCCTACAGCTTCGGCTGGGGCCAACGTCCTGACTTTC
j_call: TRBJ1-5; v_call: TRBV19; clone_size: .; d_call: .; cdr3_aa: CASSGGVMAQHF; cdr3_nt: TGTGCCAGTTCTGGAGGGGTCATGGCCCAGCATTTT
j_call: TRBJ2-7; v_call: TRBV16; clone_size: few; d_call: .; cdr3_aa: CASSQGRAYEQYF; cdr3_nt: TGTGCCAGCAGCCAGGGCAGAGCCTACGAGCAGTACTTC
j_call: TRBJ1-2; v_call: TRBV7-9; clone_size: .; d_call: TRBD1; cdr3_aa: CASSPGQEGWDFGYTF; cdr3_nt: TGTGCCAGCAGCCCGGGACAGGAGGGGTGGGATTTTGGCTACACCTTC
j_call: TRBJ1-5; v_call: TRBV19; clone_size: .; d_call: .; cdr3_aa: CASSIGYGGQPQHF; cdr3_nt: TGTGCCAGTAGTATAGGTTACGGAGGTCAGCCCCAGCATTTT
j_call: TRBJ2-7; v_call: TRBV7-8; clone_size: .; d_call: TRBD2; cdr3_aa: CASSLLSGNYEQYF; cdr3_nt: TGTGCCAGCAGCCTTCTTAGCGGGAATTACGAGCAGTACTTC
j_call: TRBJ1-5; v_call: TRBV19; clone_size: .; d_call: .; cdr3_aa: CASSIRDYSNQPQHF; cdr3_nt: TGTGCCAGTAGTATCAGGGATTATAGCAATCAGCCCCAGCATTTT
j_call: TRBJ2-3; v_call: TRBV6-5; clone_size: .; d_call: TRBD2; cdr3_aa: CASTKTSNPDTQYF; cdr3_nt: TGTGCCAGCACCAAGACTAGCAACCCAGATACGCAGTATTTT
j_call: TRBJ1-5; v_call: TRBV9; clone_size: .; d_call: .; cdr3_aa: CASSPGTSSNQPQHF; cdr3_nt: TGTGCCAGCAGCCCAGGGACATCTAGCAATCAGCCCCAGCATTTT
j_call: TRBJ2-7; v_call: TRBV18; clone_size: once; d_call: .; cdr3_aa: CASSPHRDSAYEQYF; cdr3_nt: TGTGCCAGCTCACCACACCGGGACTCAGCCTACGAGCAGTACTTC
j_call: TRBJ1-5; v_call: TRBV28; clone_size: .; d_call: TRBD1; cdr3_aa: CASRQRGAAGGTQPQHF; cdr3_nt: TGTGCCAGCAGACAAAGAGGGGCCGCAGGGGGCACTCAGCCCCAGCATTTT
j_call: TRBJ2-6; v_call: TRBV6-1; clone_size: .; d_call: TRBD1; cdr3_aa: CATTGTGANVLTF; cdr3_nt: TGTGCCACGACAGGGACTGGGGCCAACGTCCTGACTTTC
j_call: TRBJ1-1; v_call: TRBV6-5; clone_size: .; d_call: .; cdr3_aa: CASSFTGGRATEAFF; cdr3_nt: TGTGCCAGCAGTTTTACCGGGGGGCGCGCCACTGAAGCTTTCTTT
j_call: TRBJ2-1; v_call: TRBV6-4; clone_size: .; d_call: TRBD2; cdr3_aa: CASSLTSGSYNEQFF; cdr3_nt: TGTGCCAGCAGCCTTACTAGCGGGAGCTACAATGAGCAGTTCTTC
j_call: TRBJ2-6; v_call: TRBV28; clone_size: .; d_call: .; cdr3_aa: CASSESSGANVLTF; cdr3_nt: TGTGCCAGCAGTGAGAGCTCTGGGGCCAACGTCCTGACTTTC
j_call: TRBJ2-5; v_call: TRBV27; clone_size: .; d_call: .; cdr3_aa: CASSFQGGKTQYF; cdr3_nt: TGTGCCAGCAGTTTCCAGGGGGGAAAGACCCAGTACTTC
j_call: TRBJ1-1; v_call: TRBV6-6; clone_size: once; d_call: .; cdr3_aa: CASTPTGKGTEAFF; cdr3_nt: TGTGCCAGCACCCCAACAGGAAAAGGGACTGAAGCTTTCTTT
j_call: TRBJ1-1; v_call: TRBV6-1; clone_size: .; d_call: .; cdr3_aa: CASSHERLEGTEAFF; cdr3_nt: TGTGCCAGCAGCCACGAGAGACTAGAAGGCACTGAAGCTTTCTTT
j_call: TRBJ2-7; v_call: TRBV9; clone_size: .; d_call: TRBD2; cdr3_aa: CASSAAGTSGMGEQYF; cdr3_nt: TGTGCCAGCAGCGCAGCTGGGACTAGCGGGATGGGGGAGCAGTACTTC
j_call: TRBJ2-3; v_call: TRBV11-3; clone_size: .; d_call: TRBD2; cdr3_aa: CASSRLAGGTDTQYF; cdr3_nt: TGTGCCAGCAGCCGACTAGCGGGGGGAACAGATACGCAGTATTTT
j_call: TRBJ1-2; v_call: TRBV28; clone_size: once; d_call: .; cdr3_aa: CASSLSIGGDYGYTF; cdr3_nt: TGTGCCAGCAGTTTATCGATCGGGGGGGACTATGGCTACACCTTC